Listed here are 29 T cell receptor beta chains from one sample, sequenced in a study of cytomegalovirus exposure and HLA in healthy donors. Primers included in the PCR were 60 Vbeta and 13 Jbeta primers. Generated by immunoSEQ multiplex PCR, the TCRdb table keeps only in-frame clones and is missing some. This table has more than 85,000 clones, approximately 16% appearing once. Sequenced material: PBMCs. The receptor source for this set is a female donor in good health and CMV-seronegative.

CDR3: CASSMGEKLFF. The CDR3 nucleotides read TGTGCCAGTAGTATGGGCGAAAAACTGTTTTTT. The V call is TRBV19, the J call TRBJ1-4, with D uncertain. V lost 3 bases to trimming and J lost 8 bases, with 4 bases between them. The CDR3 length is 11 residues. Germline CDR1 LNHDA, CDR2 SQIVND (reference sequence).

This clone occurred a few times. The V gene is TRBV28, the J gene TRBJ2-3, with 7 bases matching TRBD2. V shed 6 bases and J 3 bases; nucleotides not matched to a gene: 12. The CDR3 is made up of 16 amino acids. Germline V CDR1 and CDR2: MDHEN, SYDVKM. The CDR3 protein is CASRNRGREVTDTQYF. The DNA for the CDR3 is TGTGCCAGCAGGAACCGGGGGAGGGAAGTAACAGATACGCAGTATTTT.

This clone was counted only a few times. This chain connects TRBV19 to TRBJ1-1; D is ambiguous. Germline loops: CDR1 LNHDA, CDR2 SQIVND (reference sequence). The CDR3 length is 15 residues. V gave up 3 bases and J gave up 0 bases, with 11 bases separating them. CDR3 in DNA: TGTGCCAGTAGTATTTCGGAGGATCTGAACACTGAAGCTTTCTTT. Protein: CASSISEDLNTEAFF.

This clone turned up a few times. The chain carries TRBV11-1 and TRBJ1-4; D call uncertain. Trimming pared 9 bases from V and 0 bases from J, leaving 8 bases between. The CDR3 is 13 amino acids. The germline V gene encodes CDR1 SGHAT and CDR2 FQDESV (reference sequence). In nucleotides, the CDR3 is TGTGCCAGGAGAAGTGCAACTAATGAAAAACTGTTTTTT. Protein: CARRSATNEKLFF. The variable domain in full, with the rest retrieved from reference TRBV11-1 and TRBJ1-4, is EAEVAQSPRYKITEKSQAVAFWCDPISGHATLYWYRQILGQGPELLVQFQDESVVDDSQLPKDRFSAERLKGVDSTLKIQPAELGDSAMYLCARRSATNEKLFFGSGTQLSVL.

This chain joins TRBV28 and TRBJ2-1, with D possibly TRBD2 on 5 matching bases. Germline V gives CDR1 MDHEN, CDR2 SYDVKM. V lost 3 bases, J lost 5 bases, and 11 bases lay in between. The CDR3 has 14 amino acids. CDR3 protein: CASSFLPGNNEQFF. CDR3 DNA: TGTGCCAGCAGTTTTCTTCCGGGGAACAATGAGCAGTTCTTC.

This clone was counted only a few times. The chain couples TRBV19 to TRBJ1-2; D not resolved. The CDR3 covers 13 residues. The germline V gene encodes CDR1 LNHDA and CDR2 SQIVND (reference sequence). The V end lost 5 bases, the J end lost 2 bases, and 9 bases lay between the germline ends. The CDR3: CASSPQLNYGYTF. CDR3 bases: TGTGCCAGTAGTCCACAACTAAACTATGGCTACACCTTC.

The chain is built from TRBV29-1 and TRBJ2-3; 9 bases map to TRBD2. V was pared by 7 bases and J by 4 bases, with 9 bases of the junction left unmatched. Germline V gives CDR1 SQVTM, CDR2 ANQGSEA. The CDR3 covers 14 residues. The DNA of the CDR3 is TGCAGCGCCGGTAGCGGGAGTTGGTCAGATACGCAGTATTTT. The encoded protein is CSAGSGSWSDTQYF.

The table lists this clone with a few counts. The J gene is TRBJ2-5, the V gene TRBV7-8; TRBD2 is a possible D gene (5 bases). Trimming pared 4 bases from V and 5 bases from J, leaving 17 bases between. The germline V gene has CDR1 SGHVS and CDR2 FQNEAQ. This CDR3 is 15 amino acids long. The CDR3 sequence is CASSSSWAGEETQYF. For the CDR3, the DNA is TGTGCCAGCAGCTCTTCCTGGGCGGGTGAGGAGACCCAGTACTTC.

V gene TRBV4-3 combines with J gene TRBJ2-6; possible D gene TRBD1, 5 bases. V was pared by 1 base and J by 0 bases, with 13 bases between. Germline V gives CDR1 LGHNA, CDR2 YSLEER. This CDR3 is 18 amino acids long. CDR3 nucleotide sequence: TGCGCCAGCAGCCAAGGAAATAGGGGAACCTCTGGGGCCAACGTCCTGACTTTC. Its translation: CASSQGNRGTSGANVLTF.

CDR3 sequence: CASSPTRQGGAIEQYF. The CDR3 DNA reads as TGTGCCAGTAGTCCCACTCGACAGGGGGGGGCTATCGAGCAGTACTTC. The chain carries TRBV19 and TRBJ2-7, with 9 bases matching TRBD1. Per germline, CDR1 LNHDA and CDR2 SQIVND (reference sequence). V was pared by 5 bases and J by 6 bases, with 14 bases of the junction left unmatched. The CDR3 extends over 16 amino acids.

The chain carries TRBV6-5 and TRBJ2-7, with D maybe TRBD1 (6 bases). The germline V and J ends were trimmed by 3 bases and 6 bases, with 15 bases remaining between them. The CDR3 covers 14 residues. In germline, CDR1 is MNHEY, CDR2 SVGAGI. Here the CDR3 DNA reads TGTGCCAGCAGTTATGCGACAGGACCCCGCGAGCAGTACTTC. Its translation is CASSYATGPREQYF.

This clone was counted a few times. The chain links TRBV4-2 to TRBJ2-5, with D perhaps matching TRBD2 (5 bases). Germline lookup yields CDR1 LGHNA and CDR2 YNFKEQ. The CDR3 has 16 residues. V was shortened by 0 bases and J by 5 bases, with 16 bases between the two germline ends. The CDR3 region has the DNA TGTGCCAGCAGCCAAGATCCTAGCAGGAGGCCCGAGACCCAGTACTTC. Translation: CASSQDPSRRPETQYF.

This clone was seen a handful of times. V usage is TRBV6-5 and J usage is TRBJ1-1, with D possibly matching TRBD1 (5 bases). The length of the CDR3 is 12 residues. V was trimmed by 11 bases and J by 5 bases, leaving 15 bases between them. From germline, CDR1 is MNHEY and CDR2 SVGAGI. The CDR3 bases are TGTGCCTCAAGGGGTCTGGGGACTGAAGCTTTCTTT. This sequence encodes CASRGLGTEAFF.

This clone has more than one count but fewer than ten. The rearrangement uses TRBV9 and TRBJ2-7; D perhaps matches TRBD2 (5 bases). The germline gives CDR1 SGDLS, CDR2 YYNGEE. The V end lost 4 bases, the J end lost 9 bases, and 14 bases lay between the germline ends. CDR3 length: 12 amino acids. As DNA, the CDR3 is TGTGCCAGCAGCCTGGATGGAGGCGGGCAGTACTTC. Encoded protein: CASSLDGGGQYF.

This clone occurred a few times. The chain uses TRBV28 and TRBJ2-7; D is unresolved. This CDR3 is built from 14 residues. Trimming cost V 4 bases and J 9 bases, with 19 bases left between them. Germline V gives CDR1 MDHEN, CDR2 SYDVKM. The CDR3 protein is CASSSRHDSLRQYF. The DNA of the CDR3 is TGTGCCAGCAGTTCCCGACACGATTCCCTGCGGCAGTACTTC.

The gene calls are TRBV7-6 and TRBJ1-6; TRBD1 is a possible D gene (5 bases). Germline V gives CDR1 SGHVS, CDR2 FNYEAQ. CDR3 length: 12 residues. V lost 4 bases to trimming and J lost 14 bases, with 12 bases between them. The CDR3 here is CASSSGDLALHF. The CDR3 DNA is TGTGCCAGCAGCTCTGGGGACTTGGCCCTCCACTTT.

In this sample, this clone turned up a few times. This rearrangement joins TRBV9 to TRBJ2-3; 8 positions agree with TRBD1. V dropped 5 bases and J dropped 0; count of bases not matched to a gene: 5. Looked up from germline, CDR1 is SGDLS and CDR2 is YYNGEE. There are 15 residues in the CDR3. The CDR3 loop reads CASSNRGASTDTQYF. DNA of the CDR3: TGTGCCAGCAGTAACAGGGGGGCTAGCACAGATACGCAGTATTTT.

This chain uses TRBV7-9 with TRBJ1-3, with D possibly TRBD1 on 6 matching bases. The CDR3 is 16 amino acids. The germline gives CDR1 SEHNR, CDR2 FQNEAQ (reference sequence). Trimming cost V 5 bases and J 2 bases, with 16 bases left between them. CDR3 residues: CASSLTGREPGNTIYF. In nucleotides, the CDR3 is TGTGCCAGCAGCCTAACAGGGAGGGAGCCTGGAAACACCATATATTTT. Complete variable domain (other parts from reference TRBV7-9 and TRBJ1-3): DTGVSQNPRHKITKRGQNVTFRCDPISEHNRLYWYRQTLGQGPEFLTYFQNEAQLEKSRLLSDRFSAERPKGSFSTLEIQRTEQGDSAMYLCASSLTGREPGNTIYFGEGSWLTVV.

This clone was counted a few times. The genes are TRBV7-2 and TRBJ2-5, with 9 bases that match TRBD1. Germline loops: CDR1 SGHTA, CDR2 FQGNSA. This CDR3 has 14 residues. Trimming cost V 5 bases and J 3 bases; bases outside gene matches: 4. CDR3 region: CASSARQGEETQYF. The CDR3 coding sequence is TGTGCCAGCAGCGCACGACAGGGGGAAGAGACCCAGTACTTC.

This clone was observed a handful of times. This chain connects TRBV4-3 to TRBJ2-7, with 7 bases matching TRBD1. The CDR3 spans 14 residues. Germline CDR1 and CDR2: LGHNA and YSLEER. The ends lost 0 bases at V and 2 bases at J; junction bases unmatched: 1. The CDR3 is CASSQDRGTYEQYF. The CDR3 DNA reads TGCGCCAGCAGCCAAGACAGGGGGACCTACGAGCAGTACTTC.

The V and J genes are TRBV11-2 and TRBJ2-7; perhaps TRBD2 as D (5 bases). Germline-derived CDR1 and CDR2 are SGHAT and FQNNGV. There are 16 residues in the CDR3. V dropped 0 bases and J dropped 0 bases, with 12 bases sitting between them. The CDR3 bases are TGTGCCAGCAGCTTAGATCGTTGGAGGAGCTCCTACGAGCAGTACTTC. Amino acids: CASSLDRWRSSYEQYF. Full variable domain (missing parts from reference TRBV11-2 and TRBJ2-7): EAGVAQSPRYKIIEKRQSVAFWCNPISGHATLYWYQQILGQGPKLLIQFQNNGVVDDSQLPKDRFSAERLKGVDSTLKIQPAKLEDSAVYLCASSLDRWRSSYEQYFGPGTRLTVT.

A single count supports this clone. The V call is TRBV7-2, the J call TRBJ2-3, with TRBD1 identical over 12 bases. J lost 3 bases, V lost 5 bases, and 3 bases had no gene match. The CDR3 totals 15 residues. Germline CDR1 SGHTA, CDR2 FQGNSA. The CDR3 is CASSTGQGATDTQYF. The CDR3 bases are TGTGCCAGCAGCACGGGACAGGGGGCGACAGATACGCAGTATTTT.

This chain connects TRBV29-1 to TRBJ1-1; 7 nucleotides align to TRBD1. Trimming removed 6 bases from V and 7 bases from J; junction bases left unmatched: 5. This CDR3 spans 11 amino acids. Per germline, CDR1 SQVTM and CDR2 ANQGSEA. The CDR3 sequence: CSVPGGIEAFF. CDR3 sequence (DNA): TGCAGCGTCCCAGGGGGGATTGAAGCTTTCTTT.

This clone showed up just a few times. The rearrangement joins TRBV19 to TRBJ2-7, with 9 positions matching TRBD1. Germline V gene sequence: CDR1 LNHDA, CDR2 SQIVND (reference sequence). The CDR3 runs to 12 residues. V dropped 9 bases and J dropped 5; count of bases not matched to a gene: 5. The CDR3 DNA reads as TGTGCCAGCGGGACAGGGATTGACGAGCAGTACTTC. This codes for CASGTGIDEQYF.

V usage is TRBV7-9 and J usage is TRBJ2-5; 8 bases map to TRBD1. V shed 0 bases, J shed 4 bases, and the junction held 7 bases outside the gene matches. Germline CDR1 and CDR2: SEHNR and FQNEAQ (reference sequence). This CDR3 has 16 residues. The CDR3 sequence: CASSLAGTGGGETQYF. CDR3 in DNA: TGTGCCAGCAGCTTAGCCGGGACAGGAGGGGGAGAGACCCAGTACTTC.

The chain is built from TRBV5-1 and TRBJ2-7; 10 bases align to TRBD2. Germline-derived CDR1 and CDR2 are SGHRS and YFSETQ. CDR3 length: 16 amino acids. The trim removed 0 bases at V and 7 bases at J, leaving 10 bases unmatched. CDR3 sequence: CASSLVKRGGRGEQYF. The CDR3 coding sequence is TGCGCCAGCAGCTTGGTGAAGCGGGGGGGCCGAGGAGAGCAGTACTTC.

This chain joins TRBV5-6 and TRBJ2-5, with D perhaps TRBD2 (5 bases). Germline-derived CDR1 and CDR2 are SGHDT and YYEEEE. This CDR3 has 14 residues. V was cut by 4 bases and J by 3 bases, with 13 bases left in between. The CDR3: CASSRGLVKETQYF. For the CDR3, the DNA is TGTGCCAGCAGCCGCGGACTGGTAAAAGAGACCCAGTACTTC.

This clone has a handful of counts. CDR3 DNA sequence: TGTGCCAGCAGTGAAGGGGACAGGGCCTACAATGAGCAGTTCTTC. As protein: CASSEGDRAYNEQFF. This sequence joins TRBV6-1 and TRBJ2-1, with 9 bases identical to TRBD1. Germline V gene lookup returns CDR1 MNHNS and CDR2 SASEGT. V shed 1 base, J shed 2 bases, and the junction held 0 bases outside the gene matches. This CDR3 is built from 15 residues.

The chain employs TRBV18 and TRBJ2-7; 10 bases align to TRBD1. The V gene's germline CDR1 is KGHSH and CDR2 LQKENI. The CDR3 sequence is 14 residues long. The trim removed 7 bases at V and 1 base at J, leaving 4 bases unmatched. The CDR3 nucleotides read TGTGCCAGCTTCCCGGGACAGGGGTCCTACGAGCAGTACTTC. Translated, it gives CASFPGQGSYEQYF.